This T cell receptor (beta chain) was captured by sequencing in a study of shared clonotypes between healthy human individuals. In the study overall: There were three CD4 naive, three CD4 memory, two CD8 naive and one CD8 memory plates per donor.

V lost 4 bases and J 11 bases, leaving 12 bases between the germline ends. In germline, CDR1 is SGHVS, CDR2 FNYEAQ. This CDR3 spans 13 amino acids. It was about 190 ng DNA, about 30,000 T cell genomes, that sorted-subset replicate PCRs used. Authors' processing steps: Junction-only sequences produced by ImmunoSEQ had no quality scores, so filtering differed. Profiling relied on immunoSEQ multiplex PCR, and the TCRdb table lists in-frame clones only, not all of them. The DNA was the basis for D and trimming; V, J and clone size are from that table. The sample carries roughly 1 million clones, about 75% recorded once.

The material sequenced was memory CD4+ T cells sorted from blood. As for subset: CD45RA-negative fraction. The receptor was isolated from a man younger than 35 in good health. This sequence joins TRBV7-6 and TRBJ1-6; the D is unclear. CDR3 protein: CASSYSTKAPLHF. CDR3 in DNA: TGTGCCAGCAGCTATTCGACCAAGGCACCCCTCCACTTT.